This TCR beta chain originates from a study of blood T cells in healthy people across ages. The length of the CDR3 is 15 residues. The V gene's germline CDR1 is SQVTM and CDR2 ANQGSEA. J gave up 3 bases and V 6 bases, and 11 bases lay outside the gene matches. The use of a sample-barcoded 5' primer and a J-beta primer mix characterized a second PCR of about 7 to 12 cycles. TCRdb redid the calling of the 5' RACE reads with MiXCR, one entry per CDR3 protein. The table includes roughly 800,000 distinct CDR3 sequences, nearly 60% detected once. For every donor, a draw yielded about 10 milliliters of peripheral blood. As concerns this clonotype: Its antigen remains unknown.

General study findings and limits: As age increased, TCR beta diversity per million T cells fell in a roughly linear fashion.

This receptor was taken from a man aged 30-40 years in good health. This chain uses TRBV29-1 with TRBJ1-2; the match to TRBD1 covers 9 bases. Source material: blood. The CDR3 here is CSVGRLTGGDYGYTF. The CDR3 bases are TGCAGCGTCGGAAGGTTGACAGGGGGGGACTATGGCTACACCTTC. Variable domain in full (rest from reference TRBV29-1 and TRBJ1-2): SAVISQKPSRDICQRGTSLTIQCQVDSQVTMMFWYRQQPGQSLTLIATANQGSEATYESGFVIDKFPISRPNLTFSTLTVSNMSPEDSSIYLCSVGRLTGGDYGYTFGSGTRLTVV.